These 9 T cell receptor beta chains were sequenced from one sample in a study of T cells in Graves' hyperthyroidism and ophthalmopathy. RNA transcripts yielded amplified TCR beta CDR3 regions. A set of HTBI primers served as the primers for a first-round RT-PCR of the TCR CDR3. TCRdb re-derived calls from the multiplex PCR reads in MiXCR, one entry per CDR3 protein. The sample holds a few hundred thousand distinct CDR3 sequences; roughly an eighth are singletons and the top ten take 5% to 6.5%. The sample comprised blood. The source of these receptors is a woman aged 18-29 years with Graves' hyperthyroidism.

Of note for this clonotype: Possible read error: a much larger clone is one base away. The V call is TRBV6-1, the J call TRBJ2-1; the match to TRBD2 covers 8 bases. Trimming cost V 7 bases and J 4 bases; bases outside gene matches: 6. The CDR3 has 14 residues. Germline assignment: CDR1 MNHNS and CDR2 SASEGT. CDR3 sequence: CASTVASGYNEQFF. CDR3 nucleotides: TGTGCCAGCACTGTAGCTAGCGGGTACAATGAGCAGTTCTTC.

On this clonotype itself: A much more abundant neighbour one base away suggests this may be a read error. The chain has TRBV3-1 and TRBJ2-1; D uncertain. The length of the CDR3 is 14 residues. Germline CDR1 and CDR2: LGHDT and YNNKEL (reference sequence). Trimming removed 1 base from V and 8 bases from J, with 12 bases in between. DNA of the CDR3: TGTGCCAGCAGCCAAGTCTTGAGTGGCGATGAGCAGTTCTTC. It specifies CASSQVLSGDEQFF.

This clonotype was found many times. V gene TRBV3-1 combines with J gene TRBJ2-1; D not resolved. Germline V gene sequence: CDR1 LGHDT, CDR2 YNNKEL (reference sequence). The CDR3 sequence is 14 residues long. V lost 1 base and J lost 5, with 9 bases in between. As DNA, the CDR3 is TGTGCCAGCAGCCAAGTTGTTGGAGACAATGAGCAGTTCTTC. The encoded protein is CASSQVVGDNEQFF.

The genes are TRBV3-1 and TRBJ2-1, with 8 bases matching TRBD1. V was pared by 5 bases and J by 5 bases, with 8 bases of the junction left unmatched. CDR1 and CDR2 from the germline V gene are LGHDT and YNNKEL (reference sequence). There are 15 residues in the CDR3. The CDR3 region has the DNA TGTGCCAGCAGCAGGGGACAGGACAAAAACAATGAGCAGTTCTTC. Its protein is CASSRGQDKNNEQFF.

There are many counts of this clonotype. The chain is built from TRBV6-1 and TRBJ1-2; a weak D match, TRBD1 (5 bases). This CDR3 comprises 13 residues. Trimming left V 7 bases short and J 3 bases short, with 12 bases between. From germline, CDR1 is MNHNS and CDR2 SASEGT. The CDR3 sequence: CASTETAYYGYTF. The CDR3 nucleotides are TGTGCCAGCACGGAGACAGCATACTATGGCTACACCTTC.

V usage is TRBV12-3 or TRBV12-4 and J usage is TRBJ2-6; TRBD1 is a possible D gene (5 bases). V was clipped by 7 bases and J by 1 base, with 8 bases between them. CDR3 length: 14 amino acids. CDR3 sequence reads: CASKGISGANVLTF. Written as DNA, the CDR3 is TGTGCCAGCAAGGGGATTTCTGGGGCCAACGTCCTGACTTTC.

The chain joins TRBV19 to TRBJ1-1; 8 nucleotides line up with TRBD1. CDR1 and CDR2 (germline): LNHDA, SQIVND (reference sequence). The V gene end was trimmed by 8 bases and the J gene end by 7 bases; junction bases not matched to a gene: 3. This CDR3 comprises 11 residues. The CDR3 sequence is CASQQGVEAFF. CDR3 coding DNA: TGTGCCAGTCAACAGGGGGTTGAAGCTTTCTTT. The whole variable domain, filled in from reference TRBV19 and TRBJ1-1, reads DGGITQSPKYLFRKEGQNVTLSCEQNLNHDAMYWYRQDPGQGLRLIYYSQIVNDFQKGDIAEGYSVSREKKESFPLTVTSAQKNPTAFYLCASQQGVEAFFGQGTRLTVV.

This clonotype was counted ten times or more. The chain employs TRBV5-6 and TRBJ2-1, with TRBD2 as a possible D gene (6 bases). CDR1 SGHDT and CDR2 YYEEEE come from the germline V gene. Between the trimmed V and J ends, which lost 4 bases and 8 bases, there was a span of 16 bases. The CDR3 runs to 14 residues. CDR3 residues: CASSGGLTIYEQFF. In DNA form, the CDR3 reads TGTGCCAGCAGCGGGGGACTTACAATCTATGAGCAGTTCTTC.

There are many counts of this clonotype. This sequence joins TRBV5-1 and TRBJ2-5; D uncertain. Germline V CDR1 and CDR2: SGHRS, YFSETQ. The CDR3 runs to 12 residues. V was clipped by 4 bases and J by 4 bases, with 8 bases between them. CDR3 DNA sequence: TGCGCCAGCAGCCCGACCCCAGAGACCCAGTACTTC. Translated, it gives CASSPTPETQYF.